This T cell receptor beta chain was captured in a study of cytomegalovirus exposure and HLA in healthy donors. V was cut by 5 bases and J by 4 bases, with 15 bases left in between. The CDR3 consists of 15 residues. Germline lookup yields CDR1 SGHDN and CDR2 FVKESK. PCR amplification relied on 60 Vbeta primers (plus 13 Jbeta primers). TCRdb's copy holds only in-frame clones and misses some; the assay was immunoSEQ multiplex PCR. This sample has over 150,000 clones; over 65% occur once, and the top ten carry less than 3.5%. This clone was counted a single time. The sequence was obtained from a woman in her 30s in good health and CMV-seronegative. Specimen: PBMCs. The V call is TRBV14, the J call TRBJ2-1; D not resolved. The CDR3 bases are TGTGCCAGCAGCACCCCCCTCGCGCGGTACAATGAGCAGTTCTTC. Protein: CASSTPLARYNEQFF.